This TCR beta chain was obtained from a study of blood T cell repertoires in COVID-19. In the original processing: By means of reference gene primer amplification, nucleated cell counts were estimated. Method: immunoSEQ multiplex PCR; TCRdb's copy keeps in-frame clones and lacks some. Clone size and V and J calls were adopted from that table, with D and trimming inferred from the DNA. The sample gives 250,000 to 300,000 clones, roughly 89% of which show up once; roughly 2.2% is in the top ten. V was clipped by 3 bases and J by 10 bases; unmatched bases: 3. Germline V gene data show CDR1 as SGHNT and CDR2 as YENEEA. CDR3 length equals 12 residues. Seattle patients were enrolled while actively infected and followed longitudinally.

The chain is built from TRBV11-3 and TRBJ2-1; 7 bases map to TRBD2. Sequencing was carried out using peripheral blood. The receptor was derived from a woman in her sixties or seventies with COVID-19, enrolled during active disease. CDR3 nucleotides: TGTGCCAGCAGCTTGGGGGGGTCGGAGCAGTTCTTC. Translated, it gives CASSLGGSEQFF. The full variable domain, with the rest looked up from reference TRBV11-3 and TRBJ2-1, is EAGVVQSPRYKIIEKKQPVAFWCNPISGHNTLYWYLQNLGQGPELLIRYENEEAVDDSQLPKDRFSAERLKGVDSTLKIQPAELGDSAVYLCASSLGGSEQFFGPGTRLTVL.